The rows below give T cell receptor beta chains drawn from one sample of a study of T-cell reconstitution after alpha-beta-depleted transplantation in children. TCRdb reprocessed the PCR reads with MiXCR, giving one entry per CDR3 protein. The table shows 500,000 to 750,000 distinct CDR3 sequences, with roughly 13% occurring only once. The sample consisted of PBMCs, mostly from graft donor cells, taken 360 days after TCRalphabeta/CD19-depleted stem cell transplant. These receptors were taken from a male patient aged 5 to 17 who had a stem cell transplant for acute myeloid leukemia, so the T cells may come from the graft donor. The CDR3 runs from the conserved cysteine through the conserved F or W. The D gene is left open where the match is weak. Expanded clones are given a class, and other clones once, few, many or no size at all.

>-|TRBJ1-3|TRBV5-1|TRBD1
CASSLGTGWGSGNTIYF
TGCGCCAGCAGCCTGGGGACAGGGTGGGGATCTGGAAACACCATATATTTT
>many|TRBJ2-7|TRBV6-5|TRBD2
CASSYSGTSGRGGLGEQYF
TGTGCCAGCAGTTATTCTGGGACTAGCGGGAGAGGTGGTCTAGGCGAGCAGTACTTC
>-|TRBJ2-1|TRBV28|TRBD2
CASSTFSGREQFF
TGTGCCAGCAGTACCTTTAGCGGGAGAGAGCAGTTCTTC
>few|TRBJ2-1|TRBV5-6|TRBD2
CASSPETSGRDNEQFF
TGTGCCAGCAGCCCGGAGACTAGCGGGAGGGACAATGAGCAGTTCTTC
>-|TRBJ1-5|TRBV7-2|-
CASSLAPGGSQPQHF
TGTGCCAGCAGCTTAGCGCCCGGGGGTAGTCAGCCCCAGCATTTT
>few|TRBJ2-3|TRBV20-1|-
CSARGQRSTDTQYF
TGCAGTGCTAGGGGTCAGCGGAGCACAGATACGCAGTATTTT
>few|TRBJ2-7|TRBV12-3/TRBV12-4|-
CASSRFTQPELGYEQYF
TGTGCCAGCAGCCGATTTACGCAGCCTGAACTGGGGTACGAGCAGTACTTC
>many|TRBJ2-6|TRBV28|TRBD1
CASSFWTGMGSGANVLTF
TGTGCCAGCAGTTTTTGGACAGGGATGGGTTCTGGGGCCAACGTCCTGACTTTC
>few|TRBJ2-3|TRBV19|TRBD2
CASSSLLAGDWADTQYF
TGTGCCAGTAGTTCCTTATTAGCGGGAGACTGGGCAGATACGCAGTATTTT
>few|TRBJ1-4|TRBV12-3/TRBV12-4|-
CASSFEREKLFF
TGTGCCAGCAGTTTTGAGCGCGAAAAACTGTTTTTT
>-|TRBJ2-7|TRBV12-3/TRBV12-4|-
CASSLASWDGIVEQYF
TGTGCCAGCAGTTTAGCGAGCTGGGATGGGATAGTCGAGCAGTACTTC
>many|TRBJ2-1|TRBV13|TRBD2
CASRYSGGLYNEQFF
TGTGCCAGCAGGTATAGCGGGGGACTCTACAATGAGCAGTTCTTC
>few|TRBJ1-1|TRBV20-1|-
CSAIGQGWATEAFF
TGCAGTGCTATTGGGCAGGGTTGGGCCACTGAAGCTTTCTTT
>many|TRBJ2-1|TRBV7-8|TRBD2
CASSLLAGTSSYNEQFF
TGTGCCAGCAGCTTACTCGCCGGGACTAGCTCCTACAATGAGCAGTTCTTC
>many|TRBJ1-5|TRBV28|-
CASSLWMSGVGQPQHF
TGTGCCAGCAGTTTATGGATGAGCGGGGTTGGGCAGCCCCAGCATTTT
>-|TRBJ2-1|TRBV7-7|-
CASSLTSDPYNEQFF
TGTGCTAGCAGCTTAACCTCCGACCCCTACAATGAGCAGTTCTTC
>-|TRBJ2-3|TRBV30|-
CAWSVPTGDTQYF
TGTGCCTGGAGTGTACCCACGGGAGATACGCAGTATTTT
>few|TRBJ2-7|TRBV4-1|-
CASSQDRTGRSPSYEQYF
TGCGCCAGCAGCCAAGATAGAACGGGAAGGTCCCCCTCCTACGAGCAGTACTTC
>few|TRBJ2-5|TRBV6-5|-
CASRKWETQYF
TGTGCCAGCAGAAAATGGGAGACCCAGTACTTC
>few|TRBJ2-7|TRBV29-1|TRBD2
CSVVAGITYEQYF
TGCAGCGTCGTAGCGGGGATTACCTACGAGCAGTACTTC
>-|TRBJ1-5|TRBV12-3/TRBV12-4|-
CASSPLGYRSNQPQHF
TGTGCCAGCAGTCCCCTGGGATATCGTAGCAATCAGCCCCAGCATTTT
>-|TRBJ1-1|TRBV29-1|-
CSVFSSMNTEAFF
TGCAGCGTTTTCTCCAGTATGAACACTGAAGCTTTCTTT
>few|TRBJ2-3|TRBV5-4|-
CASSDLQGLDFLDTQYF
TGCGCCAGCAGCGACCTACAGGGATTAGATTTTTTAGATACGCAGTATTTT
>few|TRBJ2-5|TRBV11-2|TRBD2
CASSLGASGLTSGETQYF
TGTGCCAGCAGCTTAGGGGCCAGCGGACTGACTAGCGGAGAGACCCAGTACTTC
>many|TRBJ1-2|TRBV11-2|TRBD1
CASSLAQGNGYTF
TGTGCCAGCAGCTTGGCACAGGGGAATGGCTACACCTTC
>-|TRBJ2-5|TRBV20-1|TRBD2
CSAEAGDETQYF
TGCAGTGCTGAGGCGGGGGATGAGACCCAGTACTTC
>few|TRBJ2-4|TRBV30|TRBD2
CAWSPLGLAAAKNIQYF
TGTGCCTGGAGTCCCCTGGGACTAGCGGCCGCCAAAAACATTCAGTACTTC
>few|TRBJ2-7|TRBV4-3|TRBD2
CASSRLAGDFYEQYF
TGCGCCAGCAGCCGCCTAGCGGGAGATTTCTACGAGCAGTACTTC
>many|TRBJ2-1|TRBV4-2|-
CASSQDRAEQFF
TGTGCCAGCAGCCAAGATCGTGCTGAGCAGTTCTTC